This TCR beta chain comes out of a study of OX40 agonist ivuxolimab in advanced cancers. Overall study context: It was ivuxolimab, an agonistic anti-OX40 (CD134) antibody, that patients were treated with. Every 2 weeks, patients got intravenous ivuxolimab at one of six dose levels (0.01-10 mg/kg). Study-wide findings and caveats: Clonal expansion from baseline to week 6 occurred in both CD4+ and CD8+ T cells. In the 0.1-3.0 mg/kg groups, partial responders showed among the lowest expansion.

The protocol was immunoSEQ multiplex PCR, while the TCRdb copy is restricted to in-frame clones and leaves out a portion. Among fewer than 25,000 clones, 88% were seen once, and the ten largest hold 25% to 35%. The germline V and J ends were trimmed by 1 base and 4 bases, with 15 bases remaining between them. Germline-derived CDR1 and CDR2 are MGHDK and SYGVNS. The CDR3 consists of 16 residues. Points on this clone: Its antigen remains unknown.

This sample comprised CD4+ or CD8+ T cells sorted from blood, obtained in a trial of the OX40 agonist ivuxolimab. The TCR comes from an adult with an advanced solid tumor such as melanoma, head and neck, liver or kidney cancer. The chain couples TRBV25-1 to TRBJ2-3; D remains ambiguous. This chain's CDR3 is CASSEFASMRPDTQYF. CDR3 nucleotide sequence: TGTGCCAGCAGTGAATTTGCCTCGATGCGACCAGATACGCAGTATTTT.